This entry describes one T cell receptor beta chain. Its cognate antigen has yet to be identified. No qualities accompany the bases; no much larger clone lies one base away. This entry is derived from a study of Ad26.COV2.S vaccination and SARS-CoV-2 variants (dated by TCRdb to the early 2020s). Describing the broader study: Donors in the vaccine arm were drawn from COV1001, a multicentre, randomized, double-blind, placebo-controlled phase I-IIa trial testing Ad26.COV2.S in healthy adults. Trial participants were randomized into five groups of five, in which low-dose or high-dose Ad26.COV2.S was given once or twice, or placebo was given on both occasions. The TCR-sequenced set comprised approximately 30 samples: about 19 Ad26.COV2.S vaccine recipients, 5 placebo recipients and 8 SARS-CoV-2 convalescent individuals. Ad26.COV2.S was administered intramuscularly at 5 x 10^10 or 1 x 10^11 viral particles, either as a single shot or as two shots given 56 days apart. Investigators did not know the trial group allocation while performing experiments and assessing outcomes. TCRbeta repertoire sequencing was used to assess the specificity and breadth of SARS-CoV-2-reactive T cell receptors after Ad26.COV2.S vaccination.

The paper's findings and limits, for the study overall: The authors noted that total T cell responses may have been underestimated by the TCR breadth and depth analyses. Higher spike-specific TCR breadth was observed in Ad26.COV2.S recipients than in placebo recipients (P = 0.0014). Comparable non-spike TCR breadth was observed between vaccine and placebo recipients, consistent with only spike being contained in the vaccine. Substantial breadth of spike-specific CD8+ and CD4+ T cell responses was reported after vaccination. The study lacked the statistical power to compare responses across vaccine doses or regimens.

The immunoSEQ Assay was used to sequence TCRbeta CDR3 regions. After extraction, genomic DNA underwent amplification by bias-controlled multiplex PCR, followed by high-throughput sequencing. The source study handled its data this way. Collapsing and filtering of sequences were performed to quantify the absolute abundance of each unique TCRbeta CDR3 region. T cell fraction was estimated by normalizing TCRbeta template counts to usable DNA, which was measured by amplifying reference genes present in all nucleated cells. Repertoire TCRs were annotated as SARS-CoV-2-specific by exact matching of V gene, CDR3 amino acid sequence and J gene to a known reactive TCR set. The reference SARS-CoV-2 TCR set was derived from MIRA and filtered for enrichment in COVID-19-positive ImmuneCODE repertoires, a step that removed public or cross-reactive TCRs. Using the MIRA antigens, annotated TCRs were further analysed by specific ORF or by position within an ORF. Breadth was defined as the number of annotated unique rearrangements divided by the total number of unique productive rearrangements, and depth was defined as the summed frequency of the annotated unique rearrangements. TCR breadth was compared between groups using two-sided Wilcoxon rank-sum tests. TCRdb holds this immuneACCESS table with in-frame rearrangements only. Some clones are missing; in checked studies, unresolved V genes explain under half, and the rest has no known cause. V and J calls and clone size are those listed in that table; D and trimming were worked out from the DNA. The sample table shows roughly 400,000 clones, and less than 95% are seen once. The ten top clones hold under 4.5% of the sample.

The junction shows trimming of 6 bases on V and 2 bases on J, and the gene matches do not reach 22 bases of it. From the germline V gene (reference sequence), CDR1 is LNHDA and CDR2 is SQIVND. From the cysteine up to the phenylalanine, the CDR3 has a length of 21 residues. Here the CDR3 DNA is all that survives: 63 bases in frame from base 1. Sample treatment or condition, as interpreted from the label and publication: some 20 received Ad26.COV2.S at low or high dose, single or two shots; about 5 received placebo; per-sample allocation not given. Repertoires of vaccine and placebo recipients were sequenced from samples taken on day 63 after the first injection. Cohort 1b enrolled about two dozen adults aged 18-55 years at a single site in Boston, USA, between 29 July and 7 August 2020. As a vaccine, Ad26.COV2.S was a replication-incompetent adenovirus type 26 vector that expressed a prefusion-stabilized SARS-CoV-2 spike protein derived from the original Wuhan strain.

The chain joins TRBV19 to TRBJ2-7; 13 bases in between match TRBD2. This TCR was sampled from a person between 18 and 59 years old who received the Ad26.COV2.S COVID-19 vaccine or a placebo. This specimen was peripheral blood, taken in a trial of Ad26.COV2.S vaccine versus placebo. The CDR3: CASSPGRGGTSGTFNPYEQYF. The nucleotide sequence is TGTGCCAGTAGCCCGGGTCGGGGCGGGACTAGCGGGACTTTTAACCCCTACGAGCAGTACTTC.